This TCR beta chain was identified during a study of blood T cell repertoires in COVID-19. Whole-study context: Acute and convalescent COVID-19 specimens originated in the United States, Italy and Spain. The cDNA or gDNA used as material had been derived from T cells, B-cell-depleted T cells, or PBMCs.

Original data processing: Amplifying reference gene primers gave estimates of nucleated cell counts. Here immunoSEQ multiplex PCR was the method, and the copy in TCRdb shows in-frame clones only, minus some. That table furnishes V, J and clone size, whereas the DNA furnished D and trimming. The data show about 120,000 clones, 70% to 90% seen once. Germline loops: CDR1 MDHEN, CDR2 SYDVKM. This CDR3 comprises 16 residues. V gave up 5 bases and J gave up 1 base, with 17 bases separating them. The V and J genes are TRBV28 and TRBJ1-1; no clear D gene. The specimen was peripheral blood. The receptor's source is a man aged 55 to 70 with acute or convalescent COVID-19. The CDR3 loop is CASSPAGGWGNTEAFF. The CDR3 DNA reads as TGTGCCAGCAGTCCTGCGGGCGGGTGGGGGAACACTGAAGCTTTCTTT.